This is a list of T cell receptor beta chains from one sample in a study of control samples from healthy donors and cancer patients. Data came from immunoSEQ multiplex PCR; TCRdb stores just in-frame clones and leaves some out. The sample lists roughly 150,000 clones, 85% to 90% seen once, with around 1.6% in the top ten. The sequenced sample was blood. The receptor set was obtained from a man aged 18 to 29 in good health. Each CDR3 is given with its conserved first and last residue. D genes are given only for firm matches. Rows give clone size only sometimes, using once, few, many, or a class for an expanded clone.

v_call: TRBV5-1; j_call: TRBJ1-1; d_call: -; cdr3_length: 13; clone_size: -; cdr3_aa: CASAPGPGTEAFF; cdr3_nt: TGCGCCAGCGCACCGGGGCCGGGGACTGAAGCTTTCTTT
v_call: TRBV4-3; j_call: TRBJ1-2; d_call: -; cdr3_length: 17; clone_size: -; cdr3_aa: CASSQGRTAGRLYGYTF; cdr3_nt: TGCGCCAGCAGCCAAGGTCGGACAGCTGGGCGACTCTATGGCTACACCTTC
v_call: TRBV5-1; j_call: TRBJ1-1; d_call: TRBD1; cdr3_length: 15; clone_size: -; cdr3_aa: CASSLHTGENTEAFF; cdr3_nt: TGCGCCAGCAGCTTGCATACAGGGGAGAACACTGAAGCTTTCTTT
v_call: TRBV7-3; j_call: TRBJ2-2; d_call: TRBD2; cdr3_length: 17; clone_size: -; cdr3_aa: CASSLTPGGMGTGELFF; cdr3_nt: TGTGCCAGCAGCCTCACTCCGGGGGGGATGGGCACCGGGGAGCTGTTTTTT
v_call: TRBV5-1; j_call: TRBJ1-3; d_call: -; cdr3_length: 15; clone_size: -; cdr3_aa: CASSLATSSGNTIYF; cdr3_nt: TGCGCCAGCAGCTTGGCAACCAGCTCTGGAAACACCATATATTTT
v_call: TRBV7-9; j_call: TRBJ2-7; d_call: TRBD2; cdr3_length: 16; clone_size: -; cdr3_aa: CASSLGGGAVSYEQYF; cdr3_nt: TGTGCCAGCAGCTTAGGCGGGGGGGCCGTGTCCTACGAGCAGTACTTC
v_call: TRBV5-1; j_call: TRBJ1-2; d_call: TRBD1; cdr3_length: 13; clone_size: -; cdr3_aa: CASSLVSGGGYTF; cdr3_nt: TGCGCCAGCAGCTTGGTGTCAGGGGGCGGCTACACCTTC
v_call: TRBV7-9; j_call: TRBJ2-3; d_call: -; cdr3_length: 14; clone_size: -; cdr3_aa: CASRLDLSTDTQYF; cdr3_nt: TGTGCCAGCAGGCTAGATTTAAGCACAGATACGCAGTATTTT
v_call: TRBV11-1; j_call: TRBJ2-3; d_call: -; cdr3_length: 14; clone_size: once; cdr3_aa: CASSLGQALFVQYF; cdr3_nt: TGTGCCAGCAGCTTAGGCCAGGCCCTATTTGTGCAGTATTTT
v_call: TRBV7-9; j_call: TRBJ2-7; d_call: -; cdr3_length: 12; clone_size: -; cdr3_aa: CASSSLGSEQYF; cdr3_nt: TGTGCCAGCAGCTCATTGGGTTCCGAGCAGTACTTC
v_call: TRBV4-2; j_call: TRBJ1-6; d_call: -; cdr3_length: 16; clone_size: few; cdr3_aa: CASSQVGVQGNSPLHF; cdr3_nt: TGTGCCAGCAGCCAAGTCGGGGTTCAAGGCAATTCACCCCTCCACTTT
v_call: TRBV6-4; j_call: TRBJ1-1; d_call: -; cdr3_length: 11; clone_size: -; cdr3_aa: CASSVRQEAFF; cdr3_nt: TGTGCCAGCAGTGTTAGGCAAGAAGCTTTCTTT
v_call: TRBV30; j_call: TRBJ2-6; d_call: -; cdr3_length: 14; clone_size: -; cdr3_aa: CAWRRTSGANVLTF; cdr3_nt: TGTGCCTGGAGGAGGACCTCTGGGGCCAACGTCCTGACTTTC
v_call: TRBV9; j_call: TRBJ2-7; d_call: TRBD1; cdr3_length: 18; clone_size: -; cdr3_aa: CASSVRDPRTGSCNEQYF; cdr3_nt: TGTGCCAGCAGCGTGAGGGACCCCCGGACAGGGAGTTGCAACGAGCAGTACTTC
v_call: TRBV20-1; j_call: TRBJ2-3; d_call: TRBD1; cdr3_length: 14; clone_size: -; cdr3_aa: CSASPRGLTDTQYF; cdr3_nt: TGCAGTGCTAGTCCCAGGGGGCTCACAGATACGCAGTATTTT
v_call: TRBV5-1; j_call: TRBJ1-1; d_call: TRBD1; cdr3_length: 16; clone_size: once; cdr3_aa: CASSLAPWTGGTEAFF; cdr3_nt: TGCGCCAGCAGCTTGGCCCCTTGGACAGGGGGCACTGAAGCTTTCTTT
v_call: TRBV30; j_call: TRBJ1-5; d_call: -; cdr3_length: 13; clone_size: -; cdr3_aa: CAWSAQADQPQHF; cdr3_nt: TGTGCCTGGAGTGCTCAGGCCGATCAGCCCCAGCATTTT
v_call: TRBV13; j_call: TRBJ2-7; d_call: -; cdr3_length: 14; clone_size: -; cdr3_aa: CASSLGGVTYEQYF; cdr3_nt: TGTGCCAGCAGCTTAGGCGGGGTAACCTACGAGCAGTACTTC
v_call: TRBV24-1; j_call: TRBJ2-2; d_call: TRBD1; cdr3_length: 15; clone_size: -; cdr3_aa: CATSAKGTVTGELFF; cdr3_nt: TGTGCCACCAGTGCAAAGGGGACAGTCACCGGGGAGCTGTTTTTT
v_call: TRBV30; j_call: TRBJ1-5; d_call: -; cdr3_length: 12; clone_size: -; cdr3_aa: CAGRQGDQPQHF; cdr3_nt: TGTGCCGGAAGGCAGGGCGATCAGCCCCAGCATTTT
v_call: TRBV6-6; j_call: TRBJ2-5; d_call: TRBD1; cdr3_length: 14; clone_size: -; cdr3_aa: CASRFPTGEETQYF; cdr3_nt: TGTGCCAGCAGATTCCCGACAGGGGAAGAGACCCAGTACTTC
v_call: TRBV5-3; j_call: TRBJ1-5; d_call: -; cdr3_length: 14; clone_size: -; cdr3_aa: CARSFRDRNQPQHF; cdr3_nt: TGTGCCAGAAGCTTTCGGGATCGCAATCAGCCCCAGCATTTT